This T cell receptor (beta chain) was documented in a study of Graves' ophthalmopathy and Graves' hyperthyroidism. Whole-study context: At initial diagnosis, peripheral blood was obtained, and this preceded any treatment.

Researchers took RNA transcripts and amplified TCR beta CDR3 regions from them. Second-round multiplex PCR followed a first-round RT-PCR using HTBI primers. TCRdb recomputed calls from the multiplex PCR reads with MiXCR, one row per CDR3 protein. The profile shows around 660,000 distinct CDR3 sequences, roughly 41% of them singletons. The starting material, approximately 10 ml of fresh peripheral blood, provided the PBMCs. CDR1 and CDR2 from the germline V gene are LGHNA and YNFKEQ. The CDR3 has 14 amino acids. Trimming pared 0 bases from V and 4 bases from J, leaving 10 bases between. The chain employs TRBV4-2 and TRBJ2-7; unclear D gene. This receptor was obtained from an adult man with Graves' ophthalmopathy. The sample taken for sequencing was peripheral blood. The CDR3 loop reads CASSQDMHGYEQYF. DNA for the CDR3: TGTGCCAGCAGCCAAGATATGCACGGTTACGAGCAGTACTTC.